Following are 18 T cell receptor beta chains from one sample sequenced in a study of CD8+ T cells in alopecia areata. Sample treatment: oral pan-JAK inhibitor, 5-10 mg twice daily. Following RNA extraction, reverse transcription yielded cDNA that acted as the sequencing template. TCRdb's copy holds only in-frame clones and misses some; the assay was immunoSEQ multiplex PCR. This sample has tens of thousands of clones, with about three quarters found just once. Sample: CD8+ T cells sorted from blood, taken around week 42, from a patient treated with tofacitinib. The source is a human donor with alopecia areata.

V and J are TRBV12-5 and TRBJ2-7; D is unclear. With 7 bases removed from V and 3 bases from J, the gap between germline ends came to 7 bases. Germline values: CDR1 LGHNT, CDR2 FRNRAP. The CDR3 extends over 11 amino acids. The CDR3 reads CASAVGYEQYF. The CDR3 DNA is TGTGCTAGTGCGGTTGGCTACGAGCAGTACTTC.

Details on this clone: Compared with germline, one end of the junction differs, possibly owing to a read error. V and J are TRBV27 and TRBJ1-5, with D tentatively TRBD1 (5 bases). Germline loops: CDR1 MNHEY, CDR2 SMNVEV (reference sequence). The CDR3 is made up of 15 amino acids. In DNA, the CDR3 is TGTACCAGCAGTTTCGCCGGGACTCCGAATCAGCCCCAGCATTTT. Its translation: CTSSFAGTPNQPQHF.

The gene calls are TRBV7-8 and TRBJ1-6, with D perhaps TRBD1 (6 bases). The CDR3 spans 14 residues. CDR1 SGHVS and CDR2 FQNEAQ come from the germline V gene. The V gene lost 5 bases and the J gene lost 8 bases, with 13 bases spanning the gap. CDR3 protein: CASSPDSGDSPLHF. CDR3 in DNA: TGTGCCAGCAGCCCGGACAGCGGGGATTCACCCCTCCACTTT.

The CDR3 is CASSERGTYEQYF. The DNA of the CDR3 is TGCGCCAGCAGCGAACGGGGGACCTACGAGCAGTACTTC. The chain recombines TRBV10-2 with TRBJ2-7; a possible D gene is TRBD2 (6 bases). The CDR3 loop spans 13 amino acids. From germline, CDR1 is WSHSY and CDR2 SAAADI. With 6 bases removed from V and 2 bases from J, the gap between germline ends came to 11 bases.

The chain couples TRBV13 to TRBJ2-1; perhaps TRBD2 as D (6 bases). Germline CDR1 PRHDT, CDR2 FYEKMQ (reference sequence). The CDR3 is 14 amino acids. V was shortened by 0 bases and J by 9 bases, with 12 bases between the two germline ends. CDR3 DNA: TGTGCCAGCAGCTTAGGCCCGGCGGGGCCTGAGCAGTTCTTC. Residues: CASSLGPAGPEQFF.

This clone was seen once. V is TRBV15 and J is TRBJ2-7; 7 bases align to TRBD1. The length of the CDR3 is 13 residues. V trimming: 8 bases; J trimming: 1 base; junction bases outside the gene matches: 5. Germline V lookup: CDR1 LNHNV, CDR2 YYDKDF (reference sequence). The CDR3 reads CATDLQGSYEQYF. The CDR3 DNA sequence: TGTGCCACCGACCTACAGGGGTCCTACGAGCAGTACTTC.

The table lists this clone with a few counts. The chain uses TRBV5-6 and TRBJ2-7; TRBD2 agrees at 11 bases. CDR3 size: 17 residues. The V and J ends lost 3 bases and 4 bases, in that order; junction bases with no gene match: 12. In germline, CDR1 is SGHDT, CDR2 YYEEEE. Here the CDR3 DNA reads TGTGCCAGCAGCTCGGGACTAGCGGTGAGGAGGTGGTACGAGCAGTACTTC. Translated: CASSSGLAVRRWYEQYF.

This clone occurred a few times. The chain uses TRBV13 and TRBJ2-4; D unresolved. Germline CDR1 reads PRHDT; CDR2 reads FYEKMQ (reference sequence). V dropped 1 base and J dropped 7 bases, with 20 bases sitting between them. The CDR3 covers 17 residues. Here the CDR3 DNA reads TGTGCCAGCAGCTTAGAGTCGGCCGGAATAGTCACGAACATTCAGTACTTC. This sequence encodes CASSLESAGIVTNIQYF.

This chain's CDR3 is CASSDTLGTDTQYF. Here the CDR3 DNA reads TGTGCCAGCAGTGACACCCTGGGCACAGATACGCAGTATTTT. V gene TRBV6-4 combines with J gene TRBJ2-3; D is uncertain. Trimming shortened V by 2 bases and J by 1 base, and 7 bases separated the two germline ends. This CDR3 is 14 amino acids long. Looked up from germline, CDR1 is MRHNA and CDR2 is SNTAGT.

The genes are TRBV11-2 and TRBJ2-7; 7 bases are a match to TRBD1. Trimming removed 1 base from V and 2 bases from J; junction bases left unmatched: 5. There are 15 residues in the CDR3. CDR1 and CDR2 (germline): SGHAT, FQNNGV. The CDR3 region has the DNA TGTGCCAGCAGCTTAGGTTCCCAGGGGGCCTACGAGCAGTACTTC. It encodes CASSLGSQGAYEQYF.

The V and J genes are TRBV4-2 and TRBJ1-5, with no clear D. The germline gives CDR1 LGHNA, CDR2 YNFKEQ. The CDR3 loop spans 17 amino acids. Trimming shortened V by 0 bases and J by 3 bases, and 15 bases separated the two germline ends. The CDR3 DNA follows: TGTGCCAGCAGCCAAGAAGAAAACAGCAATCCCAATCAGCCCCAGCATTTT. Amino acids: CASSQEENSNPNQPQHF.

The chain combines TRBV7-9 with TRBJ2-2; 8 nucleotides line up with TRBD1. The CDR3 has 16 residues. Germline V lookup: CDR1 SEHNR, CDR2 FQNEAQ (reference sequence). Trimming took 4 bases from V and 4 from J; bases not matched to a gene: 8. CDR3 in DNA: TGTGCCAGCAGCTCGGAGAGGACAGGGACCACCGGGGAGCTGTTTTTT. Amino acids: CASSSERTGTTGELFF.

This clone was seen a handful of times. The V call is TRBV27, the J call TRBJ2-7, with 8 bases matching TRBD2. CDR3 size: 14 residues. After removal of 3 bases from V and 2 bases from J, the junction contained 3 bases not matched to a gene. In germline, CDR1 is MNHEY, CDR2 SMNVEV (reference sequence). The CDR3 spells CASSFRGGTYEQYF. CDR3 coding DNA: TGTGCCAGCAGTTTCCGGGGGGGAACCTACGAGCAGTACTTC.

This clone was seen a handful of times. The chain carries TRBV10-2 and TRBJ2-7; tentatively, D is TRBD1 (6 bases). V was pared by 3 bases and J by 1 base, with 13 bases between. The CDR3 sequence is 15 residues long. Germline CDR1 and CDR2: WSHSY and SAAADI. The CDR3 region is CASSDVGAPSYEQYF. CDR3 bases: TGCGCCAGCAGTGATGTGGGGGCTCCATCCTACGAGCAGTACTTC.

The V gene is TRBV27, the J gene TRBJ2-3; D unresolved. The germline V gene encodes CDR1 MNHEY and CDR2 SMNVEV (reference sequence). CDR3 length: 14 amino acids. V lost 7 bases, J lost 6 bases, and 17 bases lay in between. As DNA, the CDR3 is TGTGCCAGCACAGCAGTTGGGTTTATGGATACGCAGTATTTT. It encodes CASTAVGFMDTQYF.

The rearrangement joins TRBV7-8 to TRBJ2-7, with a possible D match to TRBD1 (6 bases). In germline, CDR1 is SGHVS, CDR2 FQNEAQ. Trimming took off 4 bases at V and 5 bases at J, with 9 bases between the two ends. The CDR3 length is 12 residues. The CDR3 spells CASSSGVDEQYF. The DNA of the CDR3 is TGTGCCAGCAGCTCAGGGGTCGACGAGCAGTACTTC.

The chain joins TRBV10-2 to TRBJ1-2, with 7 bases aligning to TRBD1. The CDR3 spans 17 residues. Germline CDR1 WSHSY, CDR2 SAAADI. The ends lost 1 base at V and 0 bases at J; junction bases unmatched: 8. Here the CDR3 DNA reads TGCGCCAGCAGTGAGTTTGAGACAGGGCATCCTAACTATGGCTACACCTTC. This codes for CASSEFETGHPNYGYTF.

The rearrangement uses TRBV7-2 and TRBJ2-7; 8 bases agree with TRBD2. With V trimmed by 4 bases and J by 2 bases, 19 bases remained unmatched. Germline V gene lookup returns CDR1 SGHTA and CDR2 FQGNSA. The CDR3 length is 19 residues. DNA for the CDR3: TGTGCCAGCAGCTGGGCGACCGGGACTAGTCGACAATATACCTACGAGCAGTACTTC. This encodes CASSWATGTSRQYTYEQYF.